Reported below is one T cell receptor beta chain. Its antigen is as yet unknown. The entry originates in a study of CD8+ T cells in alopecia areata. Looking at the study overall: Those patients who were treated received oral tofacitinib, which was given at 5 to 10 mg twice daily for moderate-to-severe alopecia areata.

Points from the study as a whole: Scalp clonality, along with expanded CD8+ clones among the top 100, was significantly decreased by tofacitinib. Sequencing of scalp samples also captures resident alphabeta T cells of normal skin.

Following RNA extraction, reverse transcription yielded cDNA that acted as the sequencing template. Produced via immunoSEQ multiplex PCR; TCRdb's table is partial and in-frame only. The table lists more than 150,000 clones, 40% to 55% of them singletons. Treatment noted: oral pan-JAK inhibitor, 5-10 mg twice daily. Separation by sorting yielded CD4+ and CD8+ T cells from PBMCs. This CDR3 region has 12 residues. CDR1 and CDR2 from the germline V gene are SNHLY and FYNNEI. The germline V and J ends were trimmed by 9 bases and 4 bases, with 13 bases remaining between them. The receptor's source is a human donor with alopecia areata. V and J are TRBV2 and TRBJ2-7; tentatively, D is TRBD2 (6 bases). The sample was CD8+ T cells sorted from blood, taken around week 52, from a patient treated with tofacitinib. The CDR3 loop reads CASRLSGYEQYF. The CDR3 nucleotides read TGTGCCAGTAGACTGAGCGGGTACGAGCAGTACTTC.